The clone carrying this TCR beta chain was picked up one time. This record comes from a study of early T cells in non-severe SARS-CoV-2 infection. In the study overall: It was bulk RNA from unsorted whole blood that was sequenced, and the chains were unpaired.

Attachment of unique molecular identifiers was made to individual cDNA molecules. From the 5' RACE reads, TCRdb called clonotypes with MiXCR, one entry per CDR3 protein. The table lists tens of thousands of distinct CDR3 sequences, 13% of them singletons. The length of the CDR3 is 17 residues. CDR1 MNHEY and CDR2 SVGEGT come from the germline V gene. Losses at the gene ends were 5 bases for V and 4 bases for J; bases not matched to a gene: 8. The chain has TRBV6-2 or TRBV6-3 and TRBJ2-3, with 14 bases lining up with TRBD2. The sample taken for sequencing was whole blood. The sequence was collected from an adult who was a healthcare worker with PCR-confirmed SARS-CoV-2 infection or an uninfected control (not recorded which). In DNA form, the CDR3 reads TGTGCCAGCAGTACCGGGACTAGCGGGGGAGGAGCAGATACGCAGTATTTT. It is translated as CASSTGTSGGGADTQYF.